This TCR beta chain was found in a study of OX40 agonist ivuxolimab in advanced cancers. Study results and limitations: Within 6 weeks, CD4+ and CD8+ blood T cells expanded clonally at 0.1 to 3.0 mg/kg.

The V end lost 2 bases, the J end lost 8 bases, and 15 bases lay between the germline ends. This CDR3 spans 14 amino acids. Per the germline V gene, CDR1 is ENHRY and CDR2 is SYGVKD. This clone was observed a single time. The target antigen is unknown. Sequencing used immunoSEQ multiplex PCR; TCRdb keeps in-frame clones, though not all of them. The table has under 80,000 clones, approximately 89% seen once. The sequence was collected from an adult with an advanced solid tumor such as melanoma, head and neck, liver or kidney cancer. V and J are TRBV10-3 and TRBJ1-2; D is perhaps TRBD1 (6 bases). Specimen: CD4+ or CD8+ T cells sorted from blood, collected in a trial of the OX40 agonist ivuxolimab. The CDR3 loop reads CAISEAGQTLGYTF. The CDR3 DNA reads TGTGCCATCAGTGAGGCCGGACAGACCCTCGGCTACACCTTC.